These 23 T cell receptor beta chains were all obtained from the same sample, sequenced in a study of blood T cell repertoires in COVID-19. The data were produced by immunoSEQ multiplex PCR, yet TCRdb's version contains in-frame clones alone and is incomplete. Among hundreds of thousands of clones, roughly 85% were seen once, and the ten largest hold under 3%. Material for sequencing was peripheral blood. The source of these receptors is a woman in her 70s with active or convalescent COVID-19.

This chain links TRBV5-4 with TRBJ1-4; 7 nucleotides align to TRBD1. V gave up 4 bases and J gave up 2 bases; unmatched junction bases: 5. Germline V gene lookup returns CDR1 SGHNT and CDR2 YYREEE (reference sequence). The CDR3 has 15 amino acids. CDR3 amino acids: CASSAATGTNEKLFF. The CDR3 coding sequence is TGTGCCAGCAGCGCAGCGACAGGGACTAATGAAAAACTGTTTTTT.

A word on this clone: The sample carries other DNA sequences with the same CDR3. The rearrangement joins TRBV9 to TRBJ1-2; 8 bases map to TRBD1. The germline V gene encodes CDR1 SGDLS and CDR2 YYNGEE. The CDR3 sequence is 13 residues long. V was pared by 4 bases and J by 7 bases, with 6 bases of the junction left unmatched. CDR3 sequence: CASSPGQGSGYTF. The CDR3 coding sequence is TGTGCCAGCAGCCCAGGACAGGGCTCTGGCTACACCTTC.

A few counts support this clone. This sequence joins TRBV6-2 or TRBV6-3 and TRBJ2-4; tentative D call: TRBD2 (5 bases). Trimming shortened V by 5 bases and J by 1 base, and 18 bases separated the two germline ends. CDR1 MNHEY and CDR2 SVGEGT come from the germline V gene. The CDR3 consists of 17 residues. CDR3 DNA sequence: TGTGCCAGCAGTCAGAGACTGAGGGTTTCGGCCAAAAACATTCAGTACTTC. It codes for CASSQRLRVSAKNIQYF.

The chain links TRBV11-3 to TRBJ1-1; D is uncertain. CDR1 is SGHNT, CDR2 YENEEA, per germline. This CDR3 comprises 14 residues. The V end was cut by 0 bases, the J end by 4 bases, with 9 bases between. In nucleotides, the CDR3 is TGTGCCAGCAGCTTAGAGCCGGGGAGCACTGAAGCTTTCTTT. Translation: CASSLEPGSTEAFF. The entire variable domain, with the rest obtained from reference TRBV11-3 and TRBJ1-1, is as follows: EAGVVQSPRYKIIEKKQPVAFWCNPISGHNTLYWYLQNLGQGPELLIRYENEEAVDDSQLPKDRFSAERLKGVDSTLKIQPAELGDSAVYLCASSLEPGSTEAFFGQGTRLTVV.

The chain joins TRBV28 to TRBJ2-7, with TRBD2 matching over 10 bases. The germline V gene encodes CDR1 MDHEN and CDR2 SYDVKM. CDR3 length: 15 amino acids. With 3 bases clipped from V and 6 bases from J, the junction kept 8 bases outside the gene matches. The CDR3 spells CASSLASGRLGEQYF. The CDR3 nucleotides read TGTGCCAGCAGTTTGGCTAGCGGGAGATTAGGCGAGCAGTACTTC.

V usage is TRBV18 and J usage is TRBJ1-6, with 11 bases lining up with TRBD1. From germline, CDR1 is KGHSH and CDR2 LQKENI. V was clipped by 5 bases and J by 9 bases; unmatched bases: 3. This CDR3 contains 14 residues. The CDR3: CASSTGTGGSPLHF. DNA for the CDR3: TGTGCCAGCTCAACCGGGACAGGGGGTTCACCCCTCCACTTT. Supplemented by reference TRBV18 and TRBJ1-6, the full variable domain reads NAGVMQNPRHLVRRRGQEARLRCSPMKGHSHVYWYRQLPEEGLKFMVYLQKENIIDESGMPKERFSAEFPKEGPSILRIQQVVRGDSAAYFCASSTGTGGSPLHFGNGTRLTVT.

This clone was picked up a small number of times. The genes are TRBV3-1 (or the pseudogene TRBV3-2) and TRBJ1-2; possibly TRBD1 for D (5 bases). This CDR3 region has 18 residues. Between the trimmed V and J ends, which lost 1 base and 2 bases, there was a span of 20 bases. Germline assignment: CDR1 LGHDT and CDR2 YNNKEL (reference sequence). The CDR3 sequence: CASSQVWPGSAGNYGYTF. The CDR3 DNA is TGTGCCAGCAGCCAAGTATGGCCCGGATCAGCAGGGAACTATGGCTACACCTTC.

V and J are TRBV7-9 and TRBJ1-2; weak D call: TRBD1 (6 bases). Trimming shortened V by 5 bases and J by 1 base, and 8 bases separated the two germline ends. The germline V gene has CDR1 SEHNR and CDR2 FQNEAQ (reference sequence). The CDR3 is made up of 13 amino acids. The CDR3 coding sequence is TGTGCCAGCAGCCCGGACAGTAACTATGGCTACACCTTC. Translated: CASSPDSNYGYTF.

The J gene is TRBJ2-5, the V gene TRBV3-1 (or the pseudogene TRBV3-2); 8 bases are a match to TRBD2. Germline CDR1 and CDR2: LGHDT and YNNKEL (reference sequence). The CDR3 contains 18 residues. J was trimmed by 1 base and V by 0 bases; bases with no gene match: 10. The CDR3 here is CASSQDRLAGPVQETQYF. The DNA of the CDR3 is TGTGCCAGCAGCCAAGATCGTCTAGCGGGTCCAGTCCAAGAGACCCAGTACTTC.

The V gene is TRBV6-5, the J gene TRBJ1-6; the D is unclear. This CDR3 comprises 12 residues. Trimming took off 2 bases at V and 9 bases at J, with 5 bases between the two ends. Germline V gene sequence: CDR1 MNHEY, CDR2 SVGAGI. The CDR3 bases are TGTGCCAGCAGTTACCCCTTTTCACCCCTCCACTTT. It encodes CASSYPFSPLHF.

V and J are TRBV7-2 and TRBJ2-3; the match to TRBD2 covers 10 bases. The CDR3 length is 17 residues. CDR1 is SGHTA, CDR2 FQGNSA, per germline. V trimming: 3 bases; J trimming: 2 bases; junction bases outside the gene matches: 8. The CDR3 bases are TGTGCCAGCAGCTTGGGGTTAGCGGGGGGCGTCACAGATACGCAGTATTTT. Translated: CASSLGLAGGVTDTQYF.

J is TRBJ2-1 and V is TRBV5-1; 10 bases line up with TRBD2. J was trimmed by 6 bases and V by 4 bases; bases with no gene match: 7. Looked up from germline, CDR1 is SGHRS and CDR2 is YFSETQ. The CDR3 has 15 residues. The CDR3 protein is CASSRTSGGGNEQFF. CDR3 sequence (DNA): TGCGCCAGCAGCAGGACTAGCGGAGGAGGCAATGAGCAGTTCTTC.

The CDR3: CASSFGQGHGYTF. CDR3 DNA sequence: TGTGCCAGCAGCTTCGGACAGGGGCATGGCTACACCTTC. The chain has TRBV12-3 or TRBV12-4 and TRBJ1-2; 9 bases are shared with TRBD1. V gave up 6 bases and J gave up 6 bases; unmatched junction bases: 5. This CDR3 has 13 amino acids.

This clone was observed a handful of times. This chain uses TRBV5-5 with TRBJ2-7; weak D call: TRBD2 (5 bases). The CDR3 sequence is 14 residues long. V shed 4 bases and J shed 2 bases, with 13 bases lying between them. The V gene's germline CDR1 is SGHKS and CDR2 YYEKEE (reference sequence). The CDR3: CASSRPDGTYEQYF. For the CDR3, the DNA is TGTGCCAGCAGCCGCCCCGACGGGACCTACGAGCAGTACTTC.

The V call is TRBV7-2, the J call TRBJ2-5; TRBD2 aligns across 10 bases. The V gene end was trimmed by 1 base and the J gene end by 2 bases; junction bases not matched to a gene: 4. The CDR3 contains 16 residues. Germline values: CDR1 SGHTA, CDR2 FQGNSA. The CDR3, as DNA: TGTGCCAGCAGCTTAGTAGCGGGGGGCTTTCAAGAGACCCAGTACTTC. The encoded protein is CASSLVAGGFQETQYF. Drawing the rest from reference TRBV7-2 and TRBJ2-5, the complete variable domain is GAGVSQSPSNKVTEKGKDVELRCDPISGHTALYWYRQSLGQGLEFLIYFQGNSAPDKSGLPSDRFSAERTGGSVSTLTIQRTQQEDSAVYLCASSLVAGGFQETQYFGPGTRLLVL.

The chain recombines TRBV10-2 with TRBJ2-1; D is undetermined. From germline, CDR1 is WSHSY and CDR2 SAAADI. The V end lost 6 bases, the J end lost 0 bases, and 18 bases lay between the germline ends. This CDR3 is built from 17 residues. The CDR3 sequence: CASRATSSFSSYNEQFF. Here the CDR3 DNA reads TGCGCCAGCAGGGCAACCTCTTCCTTTTCCTCCTACAATGAGCAGTTCTTC.

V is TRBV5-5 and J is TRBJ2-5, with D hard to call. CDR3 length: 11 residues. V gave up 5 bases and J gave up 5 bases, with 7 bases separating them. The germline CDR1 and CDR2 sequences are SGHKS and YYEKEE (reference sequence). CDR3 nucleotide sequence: TGTGCCAGCAGGTTCGTCGAGACCCAGTACTTC. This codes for CASRFVETQYF.

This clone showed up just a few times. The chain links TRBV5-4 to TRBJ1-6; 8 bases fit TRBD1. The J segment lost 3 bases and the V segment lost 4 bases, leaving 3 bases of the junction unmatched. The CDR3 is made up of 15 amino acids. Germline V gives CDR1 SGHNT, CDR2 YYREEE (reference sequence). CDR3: CASSPGQGYNSPLHF. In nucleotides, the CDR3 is TGTGCCAGCAGCCCCGGACAGGGCTATAATTCACCCCTCCACTTT.

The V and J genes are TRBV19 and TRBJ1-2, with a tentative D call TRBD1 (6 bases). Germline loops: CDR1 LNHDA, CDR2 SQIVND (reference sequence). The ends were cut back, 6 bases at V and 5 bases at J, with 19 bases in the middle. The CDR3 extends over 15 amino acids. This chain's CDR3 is CASSLQVGRGYGYTF. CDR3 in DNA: TGTGCCAGTAGCCTTCAGGTCGGAAGGGGGTATGGCTACACCTTC.

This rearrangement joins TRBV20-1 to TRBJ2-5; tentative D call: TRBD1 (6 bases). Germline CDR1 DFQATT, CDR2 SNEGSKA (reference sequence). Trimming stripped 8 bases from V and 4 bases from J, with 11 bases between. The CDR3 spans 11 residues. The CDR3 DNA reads TGCAGTCCCCTAGGGGGAGAGACCCAGTACTTC. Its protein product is CSPLGGETQYF.

The CDR3 DNA reads TGCGCCAGCGGGGCCGGGTCCTGGAATGAAAAACTGTTTTTT. Residues: CASGAGSWNEKLFF. V and J are TRBV5-1 and TRBJ1-4, with D possibly matching TRBD1 (5 bases). Trimming cost V 7 bases and J 5 bases, with 15 bases left between them. The CDR3 is 14 residues long. Germline V gives CDR1 SGHRS, CDR2 YFSETQ.

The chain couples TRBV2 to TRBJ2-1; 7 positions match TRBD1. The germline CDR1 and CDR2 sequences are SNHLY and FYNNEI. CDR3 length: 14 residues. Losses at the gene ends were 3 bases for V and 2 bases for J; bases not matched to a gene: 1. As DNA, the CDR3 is TGTGCCAGCAGTGATACAGGGGCCTACAATGAGCAGTTCTTC. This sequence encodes CASSDTGAYNEQFF.

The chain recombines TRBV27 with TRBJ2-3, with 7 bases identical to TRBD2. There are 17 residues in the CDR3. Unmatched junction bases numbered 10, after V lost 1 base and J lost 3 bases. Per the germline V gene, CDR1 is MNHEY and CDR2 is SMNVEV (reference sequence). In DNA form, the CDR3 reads TGTGCCAGCAGTTTATTTGGGGGGGGGACGGCTACAGATACGCAGTATTTT. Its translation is CASSLFGGGTATDTQYF.